This T cell receptor (beta chain) came from a study of CD8+ T cells in alopecia areata (dated by TCRdb to 2016 to 2019). For context, the study as a whole: In both human patients and the C3H/HeJ mouse model, the study applied high-throughput TCRbeta sequencing to look at T cell clonal expansion in alopecia areata. Human TCRbeta sequencing covered scalp tissue and sorted CD4+ and CD8+ peripheral blood T cells from patchy and totalis/universalis alopecia areata patients and healthy controls. Scalp clonality was compared among normal scalp (n=4), patchy alopecia areata scalp (n=8), and alopecia totalis/universalis scalp (n=8). RNA was obtained with the PAXgene miRNA kit for fixed scalp, the miRNeasy kit for PBMCs, and the RNeasy kit for mouse skin. immunoSEQ multiplex PCR using 35 Vbeta forward primers and 13 Jbeta reverse primers was used to amplify TCRbeta CDR3 regions. General conclusions and limits of the study: Unlike mouse skin, where gammadelta T cells dominate, normal human skin contains resident alphabeta T cells that get sequenced too, which complicates analysis of the scalp TCR repertoire. Compared with mice, TCR sequences shared between patients were less clear, possibly partly because of HLA diversity across the patient population. Higher clonality and more expanded CD8+ clones were observed in lesional scalp than in normal scalp, particularly in alopecia totalis/universalis, a finding suggestive of antigenic drive.

Library preparation used the immunoSEQ multiplex PCR assay. For TCR sequencing, RNA was extracted from every sample and reverse transcribed into cDNA to serve as template. SuperScript III was used for first-strand cDNA synthesis, primed with a 2:1 mix of oligo-dT and random hexamers. Amplification bias was assessed with a synthetic immune receptor repertoire, and residual bias was removed computationally. The study's own analysis went as follows. Raw reads were preprocessed for error removal, and CDR3 was defined according to IMGT conventions as running from the conserved cysteine to phenylalanine. Clonality was computed as 1 minus the Shannon entropy, with the entropy normalized by log2 of the number of productive unique TCRs. Whether each scalp clone was CD4 or CD8 was inferred by checking scalp TCRbeta sequences against the CD4 and CD8 repertoires from sorted blood. In TCRdb, the immuneACCESS table is reduced to in-frame sequences with V and J assigned. These tables do not hold every clone; where another copy was compared, an unresolved V gene accounts for under half, and the others remain unexplained. Clone size and V and J calls were adopted from that table, with D and trimming inferred from the DNA. The sample contains 150,000 or so clones, approximately 60% of them found a single time. The leading ten clones occupy 4.8% of the sample.

PBMCs were separated by density centrifugation and stained for CD3, CD4 and CD8, after which CD4+ and CD8+ T cells were sorted on a FACSAria. Unaffected controls provided scalp biopsies and blood samples. A word on this clone: Its antigen has not been determined. Per-base quality was not reported, and no clone a single base away is much larger than it.

The sequenced sample was CD4+ T cells sorted from blood. The sequence was collected from a human donor in good health.

The sequenced DNA is TGCAGCGTTGGGGACAGGGTTAATGAAAAACTGTTTTTT. This translates into CSVGDRVNEKLFF. The rearrangement combines TRBV29-1 with TRBJ1-4; 9 bases in between match TRBD1. From a lookup of the germline V gene, CDR1 and CDR2 are SQVTM and ANQGSEA. Including the terminal cysteine and phenylalanine, the CDR3 comprises 13 residues. Here the CDR3 DNA is all that survives: 39 bases in frame from base 1. V is trimmed back by 4 bases and J by 4 bases, and the junction contains 1 base that no gene match accounts for.